This T cell receptor (beta chain) was sequenced during a study of T cell responses to AZD1222 COVID-19 vaccine. V dropped 0 bases and J dropped 4 bases, with 17 bases sitting between them. In germline, CDR1 is SGDLS, CDR2 YYNGEE. The CDR3 contains 17 residues. Sequencing used immunoSEQ multiplex PCR; TCRdb keeps in-frame clones, though not all of them. The table lists around 260,000 clones, approximately 95% of them singletons. Sequenced material: peripheral blood, taken on day 0 of AZD1222 vaccination. This receptor was identified in an adult in good health. This rearrangement joins TRBV9 to TRBJ1-3, with a weak D call TRBD1 (5 bases). The CDR3 is CASSVELTVQSGNTIYF. The CDR3 nucleotides read TGTGCCAGCAGCGTAGAGCTGACAGTACAGTCCGGAAACACCATATATTTT.